This T cell receptor (beta chain) was obtained from a study of blood T cell repertoires in COVID-19 (dated by TCRdb to about 2020). For the study in its entirety: The collaborator samples originated in the United States, Italy and Spain and spanned the acute and convalescent phases of COVID-19. The material from the prospective study consisted of cDNA or gDNA derived from T cells, B-cell-depleted T cells, or PBMCs. Subjects who had been exposed to COVID-19, were actively infected with it, or had recovered from it provided the deeply sampled blood TCRbeta repertoires that made up the dataset. Samples were obtained from the ongoing ImmuneRACE study (first 160 participants) and from about 1,300 subjects provided by 6 global collaborators. Nearly every sample came with metadata listing a de-identified subject ID, COVID-19 status, age in years and sex. Where HLA class I and class II types were available, the types were taken from metadata supplied by the sample provider, not from assay-based typing. The repertoires were released in a freely available public database intended as a resource for research on the immune response to SARS-CoV-2.

Each collaborating institution followed its own protocols to collect whole blood in K2EDTA tubes. For TCRbeta analysis, collaborators shipped samples in one of three forms: frozen whole blood, isolated PBMCs, or DNA extracted from either of those sample types. With regard to this clone: Its antigen remains undetermined. No qualities accompany the bases; no much larger clone lies one base away.

The immunoSEQ Assay, a bias-controlled multiplex PCR, was used to amplify TCRbeta CDR3 regions from genomic DNA. As for how the authors treated the data: The number of nucleated cells in each sample was estimated from the amplification of reference gene primers within the assay. Sequence reads were collapsed and filtered to measure the absolute abundance of every unique TCRbeta CDR3 rearrangement. For each sample, productive Simpson clonality was calculated as the square root of Simpson's diversity index over productive rearrangements. The clones in this table, taken by TCRdb from immuneACCESS, are in-frame only. Not every clone is retained; where verified, under half of the shortfall comes from an unresolved V gene, and the cause of the rest is unknown. The D gene and trimming were derived from the DNA, and the V and J assignments and clone size from that table. This sample comprises around 100,000 clones, approximately 90% of them detected only once. The biggest ten clones account for 2% to 2.5% of the sample.

Taken from cysteine to phenylalanine, the CDR3 has 17 residues. Here the CDR3 DNA is all that survives: 51 bases in frame from base 1. Between the V and J ends, shortened by 4 bases and 7 bases respectively, the junction contains 23 bases. CDR1 and CDR2 are read off the germline V gene as KGHDR and SFDVKD. On the study overall, not on this receptor specifically: How much clinical and demographic metadata was included differed by source and by participant, and the metadata was provided uncurated.

This clonotype was sampled from a man aged 50 to 60 with active COVID-19. Sequencing was performed on peripheral blood. The V and J genes are TRBV24-1 and TRBJ2-3; tentative D gene TRBD2, with 6 bases matching. The CDR3 region has the sequence CATSDPGGAGGTNTQYF. Here is the DNA: TGTGCCACCAGTGACCCCGGCGGGGCAGGCGGCACGAATACGCAGTATTTT.